The present T cell receptor beta chain was sequenced within a study of Tregs in tolerant kidney transplant recipients. Notes on this clone: Antigen unknown.

Assay: immunoSEQ multiplex PCR; the TCRdb copy retains only in-frame clones and omits some. In the table there are about 110,000 clones, nearly 90% of which are singletons. Study-wide findings and caveats: No direct test of biological reproducibility was done here.

The V and J ends lost 5 bases and 0 bases, in that order; junction bases with no gene match: 4. The CDR3 covers 14 residues. CDR1 MDHEN and CDR2 SYDVKM come from the germline V gene. Unstimulated Tregs (CD4+CD25+CD127-) and CD4+CD25- non-Tregs were sorted from PBMCs. Sequenced material: CD4+ T cells from blood, taken before the transplant. The chain has TRBV28 and TRBJ2-7; 7 nucleotides line up with TRBD1. This receptor was taken from a human donor who received a combined kidney and bone marrow transplant. CDR3 DNA: TGTGCCAGCAGTGACAGGGTTCCCTCCTACGAGCAGTACTTC. It codes for CASSDRVPSYEQYF.